The following is a T cell receptor (beta chain) sequence with its context. These data come from a study of blood T cell repertoires in COVID-19. For the study at large: Some COVID-19 samples were acute and others convalescent; all came from the United States, Italy and Spain. T cells, B-cell-depleted T cells, or PBMCs supplied cDNA or gDNA.

Germline V gives CDR1 SGHVS, CDR2 FQNEAQ. This CDR3 comprises 15 residues. Trimming stripped 5 bases from V and 2 bases from J, with 12 bases between. Profiling relied on immunoSEQ multiplex PCR, and the TCRdb table lists in-frame clones only, not all of them. The data show some 300,000 clones, with about 91% seen just once and approximately 9.8% held by the top ten. The cohort comprised adults aged about 18 to 100 years residing in 20 to 25 US areas. Researchers sorted participants into cohorts using their self-reported clinical history. The sequence derives from a middle-aged woman who had recovered from COVID-19. The J gene is TRBJ2-2, the V gene TRBV7-8, with D perhaps TRBD1 (6 bases). Specimen: PBMCs or T cells enriched from blood (not recorded which). CDR3 amino acids: CASSPRGQNTGELFF. In DNA form, the CDR3 reads TGTGCCAGCAGCCCTAGGGGACAAAACACCGGGGAGCTGTTTTTT.